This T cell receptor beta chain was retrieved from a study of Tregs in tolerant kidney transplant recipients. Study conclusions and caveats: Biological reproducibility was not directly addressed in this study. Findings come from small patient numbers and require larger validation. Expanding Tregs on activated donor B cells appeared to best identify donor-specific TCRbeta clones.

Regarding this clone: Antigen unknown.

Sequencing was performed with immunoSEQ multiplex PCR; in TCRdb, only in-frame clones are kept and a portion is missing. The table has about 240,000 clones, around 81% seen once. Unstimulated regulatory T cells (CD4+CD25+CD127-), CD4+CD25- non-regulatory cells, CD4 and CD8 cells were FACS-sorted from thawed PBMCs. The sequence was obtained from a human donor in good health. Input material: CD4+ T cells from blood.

CDR3 coding DNA: TGTGCCAGCAGCCAAGGGACAGACTATGGCTACACCTTC. It yields the protein CASSQGTDYGYTF. The rearrangement joins TRBV11-2 to TRBJ1-2; TRBD1 matches 7 bases. The CDR3 is 13 residues long. J gave up 3 bases and V 5 bases, and 3 bases lay outside the gene matches. Germline V lookup: CDR1 SGHAT, CDR2 FQNNGV.